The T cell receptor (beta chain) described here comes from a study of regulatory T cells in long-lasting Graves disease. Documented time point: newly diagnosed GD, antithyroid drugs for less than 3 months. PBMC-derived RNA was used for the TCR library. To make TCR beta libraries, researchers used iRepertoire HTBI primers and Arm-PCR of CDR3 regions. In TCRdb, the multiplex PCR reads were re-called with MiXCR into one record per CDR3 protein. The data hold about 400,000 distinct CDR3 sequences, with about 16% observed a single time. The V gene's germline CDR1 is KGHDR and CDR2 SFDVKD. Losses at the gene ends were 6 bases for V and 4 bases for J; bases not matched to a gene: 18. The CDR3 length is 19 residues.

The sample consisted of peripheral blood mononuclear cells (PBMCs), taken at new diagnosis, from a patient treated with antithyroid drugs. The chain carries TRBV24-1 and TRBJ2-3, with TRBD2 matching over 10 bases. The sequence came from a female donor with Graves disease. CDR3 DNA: TGTGCCACCAGTCCTACCACATTACTTCTAGCGGGAGATGCAGATACGCAGTATTTT. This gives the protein CATSPTTLLLAGDADTQYF.